This is a list of T cell receptor beta chains from one sample in a study of T cell responses to AZD1222 COVID-19 vaccine. The repertoire was sequenced with immunoSEQ multiplex PCR; TCRdb's copy has only in-frame clones and lacks some. The data contain about 130,000 clones, around nine tenths of them singletons. Specimen: peripheral blood, collected on day 0 of AZD1222 vaccination. The origin of the receptors is an adult in good health. CDR3s include the opening cysteine and the closing phenylalanine or tryptophan. A D gene is named only where the DNA matches it firmly. Not every row has a clone size; where given, it reads once, few, many or a size class.

D gene: -
clone size: -
J gene: TRBJ2-1
V gene: TRBV27
CDR3 protein: CASSFGGTTYNEQFF
CDR3 DNA: TGTGCCAGCAGTTTTGGAGGGACCACCTACAATGAGCAGTTCTTC

D gene: -
clone size: few
J gene: TRBJ2-2
V gene: TRBV6-4
CDR3 protein: CASSRDLANTGELFF
CDR3 DNA: TGTGCCAGCAGTCGAGACCTCGCGAACACCGGGGAGCTGTTTTTT

D gene: -
clone size: -
J gene: TRBJ2-4
V gene: TRBV10-2
CDR3 protein: CASSESPAWGWAKNIQYF
CDR3 DNA: TGCGCCAGCAGTGAGTCCCCCGCGTGGGGGTGGGCCAAAAACATTCAGTACTTC

D gene: TRBD2
clone size: -
J gene: TRBJ2-6
V gene: TRBV7-3
CDR3 protein: CASSSRTSTGANVLTF
CDR3 DNA: TGTGCCAGCAGCTCTAGGACTAGCACTGGGGCCAACGTCCTGACTTTC

D gene: TRBD2
clone size: few
J gene: TRBJ2-1
V gene: TRBV15
CDR3 protein: CATSADTGGYNEQFF
CDR3 DNA: TGTGCCACCAGCGCGGACACGGGGGGGTACAATGAGCAGTTCTTC

D gene: -
clone size: -
J gene: TRBJ2-7
V gene: TRBV7-2
CDR3 protein: CASSNRVSSNEQYF
CDR3 DNA: TGTGCCAGCAGTAACCGGGTTAGTTCTAACGAGCAGTACTTC

D gene: TRBD2
clone size: -
J gene: TRBJ2-1
V gene: TRBV5-1
CDR3 protein: CASSGTSGSSYNEQFF
CDR3 DNA: TGCGCCAGCAGCGGGACTAGCGGGAGCTCCTACAATGAGCAGTTCTTC

D gene: TRBD2
clone size: -
J gene: TRBJ2-1
V gene: TRBV5-5
CDR3 protein: CASSSLAGGSNEQFF
CDR3 DNA: TGTGCCAGCAGCTCGCTAGCGGGAGGGTCGAATGAGCAGTTCTTC

D gene: -
clone size: few
J gene: TRBJ2-7
V gene: TRBV11-2
CDR3 protein: CAIELATYEQYF
CDR3 DNA: TGTGCCATCGAACTAGCAACCTACGAGCAGTACTTC

D gene: -
clone size: -
J gene: TRBJ2-1
V gene: TRBV27
CDR3 protein: CASTPVGGSYNEQFF
CDR3 DNA: TGTGCCAGCACCCCCGTAGGGGGGTCCTACAATGAGCAGTTCTTC

D gene: -
clone size: -
J gene: TRBJ2-7
V gene: TRBV21-1
CDR3 protein: CASSKVAGLYEQYF
CDR3 DNA: TGTGCCAGCAGCAAAGTTGCAGGGTTGTACGAGCAGTACTTC

D gene: -
clone size: -
J gene: TRBJ2-3
V gene: TRBV14
CDR3 protein: CASSQDRGDTQYF
CDR3 DNA: TGTGCCAGCAGCCAAGACCGGGGAGATACGCAGTATTTT

D gene: -
clone size: -
J gene: TRBJ1-5
V gene: TRBV6-5
CDR3 protein: CASSPGDRYQPQHF
CDR3 DNA: TGTGCCAGCAGCCCCGGGGACCGTTATCAGCCCCAGCATTTT

D gene: -
clone size: -
J gene: TRBJ1-6
V gene: TRBV20-1
CDR3 protein: CSARTEGALHF
CDR3 DNA: TGCAGTGCGCGGACCGAGGGAGCCCTCCACTTT

D gene: TRBD2
clone size: -
J gene: TRBJ2-7
V gene: TRBV19
CDR3 protein: CASRRGGLATYEQYF
CDR3 DNA: TGTGCCAGTAGGCGGGGGGGACTAGCGACCTACGAGCAGTACTTC

D gene: TRBD2
clone size: -
J gene: TRBJ2-7
V gene: TRBV7-2
CDR3 protein: CASSAHRLAAYEQYF
CDR3 DNA: TGTGCCAGCAGCGCACATAGACTAGCGGCCTACGAGCAGTACTTC

D gene: -
clone size: -
J gene: TRBJ1-5
V gene: TRBV18
CDR3 protein: CASSPRQGGNQPQHF
CDR3 DNA: TGTGCCAGCTCACCACGTCAGGGTGGCAATCAGCCCCAGCATTTT

D gene: -
clone size: -
J gene: TRBJ2-2
V gene: TRBV5-1
CDR3 protein: CASSSTALTNTGELFF
CDR3 DNA: TGCGCCAGCAGCTCGACAGCCCTCACGAACACCGGGGAGCTGTTTTTT

D gene: -
clone size: -
J gene: TRBJ1-1
V gene: TRBV27
CDR3 protein: CASTPGGQAFF
CDR3 DNA: TGTGCCAGCACTCCCGGGGGGCAAGCTTTCTTT

D gene: TRBD2
clone size: -
J gene: TRBJ2-5
V gene: TRBV12-3/TRBV12-4
CDR3 protein: CASSLTSGETQYF
CDR3 DNA: TGTGCCAGCAGTTTAACTAGCGGAGAGACCCAGTACTTC

D gene: -
clone size: -
J gene: TRBJ2-2
V gene: TRBV3-1/TRBV3-2
CDR3 protein: CASSLRVGGELFF
CDR3 DNA: TGTGCCAGCAGCCTCAGGGTGGGCGGGGAGCTGTTTTTT

D gene: -
clone size: -
J gene: TRBJ2-2
V gene: TRBV4-3
CDR3 protein: CASSQGAGTGELFF
CDR3 DNA: TGCGCCAGCAGCCAGGGCGCGGGGACCGGGGAGCTGTTTTTT

D gene: TRBD1
clone size: -
J gene: TRBJ1-6
V gene: TRBV7-2
CDR3 protein: CASSPTGTYNSPLHF
CDR3 DNA: TGTGCCAGCAGCCCGACAGGGACCTATAATTCACCCCTCCACTTT

D gene: -
clone size: -
J gene: TRBJ1-1
V gene: TRBV29-1
CDR3 protein: CSVANSGAFF
CDR3 DNA: TGCAGCGTCGCCAACAGTGGAGCTTTCTTT

D gene: TRBD2
clone size: -
J gene: TRBJ2-7
V gene: TRBV10-1
CDR3 protein: CASSETLAGGEQYF
CDR3 DNA: TGCGCCAGCAGTGAGACTCTAGCGGGGGGCGAGCAGTACTTC

D gene: -
clone size: -
J gene: TRBJ1-1
V gene: TRBV20-1
CDR3 protein: CSASDVGGMNTEAFF
CDR3 DNA: TGCAGTGCTAGTGACGTTGGGGGTATGAACACTGAAGCTTTCTTT

D gene: TRBD2
clone size: once
J gene: TRBJ2-5
V gene: TRBV2
CDR3 protein: CASSELASGGETQYF
CDR3 DNA: TGTGCCAGCAGTGAACTGGCTAGCGGTGGGGAGACCCAGTACTTC

D gene: -
clone size: -
J gene: TRBJ1-3
V gene: TRBV25-1
CDR3 protein: CASSDVLTGLAGNTIYF
CDR3 DNA: TGTGCCAGCAGTGATGTTCTTACAGGTTTGGCTGGAAACACCATATATTTT

D gene: -
clone size: -
J gene: TRBJ2-2
V gene: TRBV4-2
CDR3 protein: CASSQDRAAGELFF
CDR3 DNA: TGTGCCAGCAGCCAAGATAGGGCGGCCGGGGAGCTGTTTTTT

D gene: -
clone size: -
J gene: TRBJ2-7
V gene: TRBV7-9
CDR3 protein: CASSFTGKDYEQYF
CDR3 DNA: TGTGCCAGCAGCTTTACAGGGAAGGACTACGAGCAGTACTTC

D gene: -
clone size: -
J gene: TRBJ2-2
V gene: TRBV5-1
CDR3 protein: CASSLLASNTGELFF
CDR3 DNA: TGCGCCAGCAGCTTGCTAGCGTCGAACACCGGGGAGCTGTTTTTT

D gene: -
clone size: -
J gene: TRBJ2-7
V gene: TRBV28
CDR3 protein: CASSLISEQYF
CDR3 DNA: TGTGCCAGCAGTTTGATCTCCGAGCAGTACTTC

D gene: -
clone size: -
J gene: TRBJ1-1
V gene: TRBV11-2
CDR3 protein: CASSKQGNTEAFF
CDR3 DNA: TGTGCCAGCAGCAAACAGGGGAACACTGAAGCTTTCTTT

D gene: -
clone size: few
J gene: TRBJ1-1
V gene: TRBV13
CDR3 protein: CASAASEAFF
CDR3 DNA: TGTGCCAGCGCTGCATCGGAAGCTTTCTTT

D gene: -
clone size: once
J gene: TRBJ2-7
V gene: TRBV11-2
CDR3 protein: CASSTSQGRTSYEQYF
CDR3 DNA: TGTGCCAGCAGCACCAGCCAGGGACGGACATCCTACGAGCAGTACTTC

D gene: -
clone size: -
J gene: TRBJ1-2
V gene: TRBV7-2
CDR3 protein: CASSPSPRTSGIVRYTF
CDR3 DNA: TGTGCCAGCAGCCCCTCACCCCGGACTTCAGGGATCGTTCGCTACACCTTC

D gene: -
clone size: -
J gene: TRBJ2-2
V gene: TRBV7-2
CDR3 protein: CASRRTGELFF
CDR3 DNA: TGTGCCAGCCGGCGCACCGGGGAGCTGTTTTTT

D gene: -
clone size: -
J gene: TRBJ1-1
V gene: TRBV19
CDR3 protein: CASTPTVVSTEAFF
CDR3 DNA: TGTGCCAGTACCCCGACAGTTGTTTCCACTGAAGCTTTCTTT

D gene: TRBD1
clone size: -
J gene: TRBJ2-1
V gene: TRBV29-1
CDR3 protein: CSVLGQNSEQFF
CDR3 DNA: TGCAGCGTTTTGGGACAGAACAGTGAGCAGTTCTTC

D gene: TRBD2
clone size: once
J gene: TRBJ2-3
V gene: TRBV19
CDR3 protein: CASSLGTSGPTDTQYF
CDR3 DNA: TGTGCCAGTAGTTTGGGGACTAGCGGGCCCACAGATACGCAGTATTTT

D gene: -
clone size: -
J gene: TRBJ2-3
V gene: TRBV27
CDR3 protein: CASSLWGTDTQYF
CDR3 DNA: TGTGCCAGCAGTTTATGGGGCACAGATACGCAGTATTTT